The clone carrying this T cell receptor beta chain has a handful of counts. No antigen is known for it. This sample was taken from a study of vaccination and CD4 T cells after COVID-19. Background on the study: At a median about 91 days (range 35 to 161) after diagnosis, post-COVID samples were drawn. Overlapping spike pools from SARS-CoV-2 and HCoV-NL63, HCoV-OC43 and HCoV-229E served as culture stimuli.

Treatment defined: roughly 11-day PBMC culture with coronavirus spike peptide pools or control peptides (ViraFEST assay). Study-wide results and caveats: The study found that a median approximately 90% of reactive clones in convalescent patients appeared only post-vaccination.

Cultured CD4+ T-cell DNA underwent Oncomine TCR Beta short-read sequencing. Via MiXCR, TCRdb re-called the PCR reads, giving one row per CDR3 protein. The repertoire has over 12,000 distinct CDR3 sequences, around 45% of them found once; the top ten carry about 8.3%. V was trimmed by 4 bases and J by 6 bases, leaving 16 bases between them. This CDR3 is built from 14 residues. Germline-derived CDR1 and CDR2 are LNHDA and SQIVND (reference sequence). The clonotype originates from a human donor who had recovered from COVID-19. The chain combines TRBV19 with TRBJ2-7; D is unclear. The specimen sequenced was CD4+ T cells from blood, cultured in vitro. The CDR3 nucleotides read TGTGCCAGTAGTACTATTCGTTCGAACGGCGAGCAGTACTTC. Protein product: CASSTIRSNGEQYF.